This T cell receptor beta chain was sequenced for a study of vaccination and CD4 T cells after COVID-19. The wider study: Overlapping spike peptides from SARS-CoV-2, HCoV-NL63, HCoV-OC43 and HCoV-229E served to stimulate the cells. Study-level results: Spike mono-reactivity marked 304 of 307 vaccine-specific clones in convalescent patients.

On this clonotype: What it binds is unknown.

Treatment given: approximately 9-day PBMC culture with coronavirus spike peptide pools or control peptides (ViraFEST assay). Antigen-specific T cells were expanded with peptide pools by ViraFEST, and TCRs were then sequenced. Cultured CD4+ T-cell DNA underwent Oncomine TCR Beta short-read sequencing. Via MiXCR, TCRdb re-called the PCR reads, giving one row per CDR3 protein. The sample carries some 10,000 distinct CDR3 sequences, around 55% recorded once. Germline assignment: CDR1 SGHDT and CDR2 YYEEEE. V was shortened by 4 bases and J by 0 bases, with 8 bases between the two germline ends. CDR3 size: 13 residues.

The chain joins TRBV5-6 to TRBJ2-7, with D uncertain. The clonotype was recovered from a human donor who had recovered from COVID-19. The sample comprised CD4+ T cells from blood, cultured in vitro. CDR3 bases: TGTGCCAGCAGCCGAGTGGGCTCCTACGAGCAGTACTTC. It codes for CASSRVGSYEQYF.